This is a list of T cell receptor beta chains from one sample in a study of OX40 agonist ivuxolimab in advanced cancers. This table comes from immunoSEQ multiplex PCR, and its TCRdb copy is limited to in-frame clones, with some not included. Among some 37,000 clones listed, around 82% were seen once. Material: CD4+ or CD8+ T cells sorted from blood, obtained in a trial of the OX40 agonist ivuxolimab. Receptor source: an adult with an advanced solid tumor such as melanoma, head and neck, liver or kidney cancer. The CDR3 runs from the conserved cysteine through the conserved F or W. D genes are given only for firm matches. Rows may omit the clone size; those that give it use once, few, many or a size class.

j_call d_call v_call clone_size cdr3_nt cdr3_aa
TRBJ2-5 - TRBV10-1 - TGCGCCAGCAGTGAGTCGAACGGGGGCGAGGAGACCCAGTACTTC CASSESNGGEETQYF
TRBJ1-1 - TRBV14 - TGTGCCAGCAGCCCAGAGTATTTGGCCGGCTCGAACACTGAAGCTTTCTTT CASSPEYLAGSNTEAFF
TRBJ1-1 - TRBV4-1 - TGCGCCAGCAGCAAACTACAGGGAGTCCGAACTGAAGCTTTCTTT CASSKLQGVRTEAFF
TRBJ2-5 TRBD2 TRBV19 - TGTGCCAGTAGTATACTAGCGGGATATGAGACCCAGTACTTC CASSILAGYETQYF
TRBJ2-7 TRBD1 TRBV13 - TGTGCCAGCAGCTCCGGGACAGGGGGGATCGAGCAGTACTTC CASSSGTGGIEQYF
TRBJ2-3 - TRBV7-3 - TGTGCCAGCAGCTTCCAGGTCGCAGATACGCAGTATTTT CASSFQVADTQYF
TRBJ2-6 - TRBV15 - TGTGCCACCAGCAGCAAGACAGGTTGGGTATCTGGGGCCAACGTCCTGACTTTC CATSSKTGWVSGANVLTF
TRBJ2-7 TRBD1 TRBV19 - TGTGCCAGTAGTATAGGAGGGGGCCTCTACGAGCAGTACTTC CASSIGGGLYEQYF
TRBJ1-1 - TRBV5-4 - TGTGCCAGCAGCTTGGACGGTCACAATAGGAACACTGAAGCTTTCTTT CASSLDGHNRNTEAFF
TRBJ2-7 - TRBV18 few TGTGCCAGCTCACCAGTGGCTCAGAGCTCCTACGAGCAGTACTTC CASSPVAQSSYEQYF
TRBJ1-4 - TRBV4-1 few TGCGCCAGCAGCCCAGGACTCGGTGAAAAACTGTTTTTT CASSPGLGEKLFF
TRBJ2-7 - TRBV30 - TGTGCCTGGAGTGTCGGACACGAGCAGTACTTC CAWSVGHEQYF
TRBJ1-2 - TRBV11-2 - TGTGCCAGCAGAAAAGAAGGGGACGGTGGCTATGGCTACACCTTC CASRKEGDGGYGYTF
TRBJ2-1 TRBD1 TRBV7-3 - TGTGCCAGCAGCTTAGGACAGGGGGCGCGTGAGCAGTTCTTC CASSLGQGAREQFF
TRBJ2-5 - TRBV30 once TGTGCTGAACTAGGGCGGAGCGGGACCCAGTACTTC CAELGRSGTQYF
TRBJ2-3 - TRBV2 - TGTGCCAGCAGTGAGGGGCCCGGCGGGGATACGCAGTATTTT CASSEGPGGDTQYF
TRBJ2-3 TRBD1 TRBV6-5 few TGTGCCAGCAGTTACTCAGGGGGCGGCACAGATACGCAGTATTTT CASSYSGGGTDTQYF
TRBJ2-1 TRBD2 TRBV11-3 - TGTGCCAGCAGCGTCTATGGGACTAGCGCCTACAATGAGCAGTTCTTC CASSVYGTSAYNEQFF
TRBJ1-1 - TRBV2 - TGTGCCAGCAGTGAAGAGGTGATAAAAGCTTTCTTT CASSEEVIKAFF
TRBJ2-1 TRBD2 TRBV15 - TGTGCCACCAGCAGTGTAGCGGGTAGCGCCTACAATGAGCAGTTCTTC CATSSVAGSAYNEQFF
TRBJ2-5 - TRBV13 once TGTGCCAGCAGCACGGGACGACGGGTAGAGACCCAGTACTTC CASSTGRRVETQYF
TRBJ2-2 - TRBV4-2 - TGTGCCAGCAGCCAAGGTAATATCCTGGGCACCGGGGAGCTGTTTTTT CASSQGNILGTGELFF
TRBJ2-4 - TRBV6-5 - TGTGCCAGCAGCAAGGGACGGCTAGCCAAAAACATTCAGTACTTC CASSKGRLAKNIQYF
TRBJ1-1 - TRBV6-7 - TGTGCCAGCACCACCCCGCCTGGGGGCCGCCGAAGTTACACTGAAGCTTTCTTT CASTTPPGGRRSYTEAFF
TRBJ2-6 TRBD1 TRBV7-9 - TGTGCCAGCAGCTTAGGACAGGGGGCTGGGGCCAACGTCCTGACTTTC CASSLGQGAGANVLTF
TRBJ1-1 - TRBV6-5 - TGTGCCAGCAGTCAGGGGTCGATGGCTGAAGCTTTCTTT CASSQGSMAEAFF
TRBJ2-7 TRBD2 TRBV5-6 - TGTGCCAGCAGCGCATTTAGCGGGGGGGCCTCGGAGCAGTACTTC CASSAFSGGASEQYF
TRBJ1-3 - TRBV28 - TGTGCCAGCAAGGGCAGGGGACTTTCCGGAAACACCATATATTTT CASKGRGLSGNTIYF
TRBJ2-7 - TRBV6-1 - TGTGCCAGCGGGGACGGCGAGCAGTACTTC CASGDGEQYF
TRBJ2-3 TRBD2 TRBV18 - TGTGCCAGCTCACCACCGGCTAGCGGGGGCCCGGGTAGTACGCAGTATTTT CASSPPASGGPGSTQYF
TRBJ2-7 TRBD2 TRBV18 - TGTGCCAGCTCACCAGCAGCGGGAGGGGGCGAGCAGTACTTC CASSPAAGGGEQYF
TRBJ2-3 - TRBV10-3 - TGTGCCATCAGTGAGGCCGCAGGGCCCACAGATACGCAGTATTTT CAISEAAGPTDTQYF